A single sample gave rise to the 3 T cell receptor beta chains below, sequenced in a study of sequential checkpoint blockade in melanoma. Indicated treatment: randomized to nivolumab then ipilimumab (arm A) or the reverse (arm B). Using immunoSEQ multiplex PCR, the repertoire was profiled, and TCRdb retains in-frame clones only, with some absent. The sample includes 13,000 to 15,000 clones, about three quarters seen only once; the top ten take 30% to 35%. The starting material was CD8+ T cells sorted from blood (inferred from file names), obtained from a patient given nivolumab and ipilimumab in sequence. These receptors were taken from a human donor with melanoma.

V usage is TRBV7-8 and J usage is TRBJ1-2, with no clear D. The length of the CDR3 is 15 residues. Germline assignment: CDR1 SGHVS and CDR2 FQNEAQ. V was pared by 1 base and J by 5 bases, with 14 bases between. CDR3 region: CASSLGLTVAYGYTF. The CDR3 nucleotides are TGTGCCAGCAGCTTAGGGCTCACAGTGGCTTATGGCTACACCTTC. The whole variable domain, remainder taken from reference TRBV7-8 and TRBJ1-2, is GAGVSQSPRYKVAKRGQDVALRCDPISGHVSLFWYQQALGQGPEFLTYFQNEAQLDKSGLPSDRFFAERPEGSVSTLKIQRTQQEDSAVYLCASSLGLTVAYGYTFGSGTRLTVV.

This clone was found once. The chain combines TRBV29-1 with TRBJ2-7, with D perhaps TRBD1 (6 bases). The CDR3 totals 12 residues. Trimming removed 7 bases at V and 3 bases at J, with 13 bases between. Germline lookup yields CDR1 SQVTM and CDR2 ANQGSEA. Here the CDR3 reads CSAGRGGYEQYF. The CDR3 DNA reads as TGCAGCGCCGGTCGAGGGGGCTACGAGCAGTACTTC.

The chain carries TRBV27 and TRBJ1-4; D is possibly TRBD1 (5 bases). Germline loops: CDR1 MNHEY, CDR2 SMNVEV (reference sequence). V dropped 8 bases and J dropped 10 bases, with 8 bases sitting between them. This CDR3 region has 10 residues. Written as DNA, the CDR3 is TGTGCCAGCGGGGGAGGAAAACTGTTTTTT. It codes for CASGGGKLFF.